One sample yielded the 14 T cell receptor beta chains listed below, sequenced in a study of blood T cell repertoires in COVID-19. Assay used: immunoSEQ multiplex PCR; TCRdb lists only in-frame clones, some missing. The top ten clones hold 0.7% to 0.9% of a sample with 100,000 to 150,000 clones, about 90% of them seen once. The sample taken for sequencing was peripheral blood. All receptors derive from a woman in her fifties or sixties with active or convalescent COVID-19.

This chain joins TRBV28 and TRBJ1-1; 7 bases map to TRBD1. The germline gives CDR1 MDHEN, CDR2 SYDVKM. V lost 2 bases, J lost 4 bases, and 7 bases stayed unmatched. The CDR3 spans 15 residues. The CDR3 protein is CASSLRGRKSTEAFF. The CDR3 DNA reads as TGTGCCAGCAGTTTAAGGGGGCGTAAGAGCACTGAAGCTTTCTTT.

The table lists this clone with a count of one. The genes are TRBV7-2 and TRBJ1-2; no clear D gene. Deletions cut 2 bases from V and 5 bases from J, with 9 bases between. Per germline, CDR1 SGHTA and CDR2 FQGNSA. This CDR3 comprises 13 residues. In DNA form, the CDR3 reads TGTGCCAGCAGCTTATACACCACATATGGCTACACCTTC. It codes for CASSLYTTYGYTF.

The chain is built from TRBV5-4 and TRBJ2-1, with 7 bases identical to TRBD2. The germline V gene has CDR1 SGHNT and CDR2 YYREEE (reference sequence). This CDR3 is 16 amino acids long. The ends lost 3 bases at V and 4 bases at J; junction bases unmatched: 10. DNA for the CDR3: TGTGCCAGCAGCTGGCGGACTAGATCGGGGTACAATGAGCAGTTCTTC. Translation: CASSWRTRSGYNEQFF.

The CDR3 loop is CASSLLPAGVEDTQYF. The CDR3, as DNA: TGTGCCAGCAGCTTATTACCAGCGGGAGTCGAAGATACGCAGTATTTT. The rearrangement joins TRBV7-9 to TRBJ2-3; 8 positions agree with TRBD2. After removal of 2 bases from V and 5 bases from J, the junction contained 9 bases not matched to a gene. Germline CDR1 and CDR2: SEHNR and FQNEAQ (reference sequence). This CDR3 is built from 16 residues.

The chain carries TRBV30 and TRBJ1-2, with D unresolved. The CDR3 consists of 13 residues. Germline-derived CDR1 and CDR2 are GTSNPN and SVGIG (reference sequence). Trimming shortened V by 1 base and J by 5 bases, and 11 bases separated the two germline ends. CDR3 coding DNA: TGTGCCTGGAGTGCCACCAGGCTATATGGCTACACCTTC. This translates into CAWSATRLYGYTF.

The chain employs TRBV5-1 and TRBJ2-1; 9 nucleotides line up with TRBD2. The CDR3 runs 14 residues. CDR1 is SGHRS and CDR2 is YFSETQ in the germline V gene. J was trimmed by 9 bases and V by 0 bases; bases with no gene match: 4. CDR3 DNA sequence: TGCGCCAGCAGCTTGGGGGAACTAGCGGGTGAGCAGTTCTTC. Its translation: CASSLGELAGEQFF. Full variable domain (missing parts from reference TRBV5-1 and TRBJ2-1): KAGVTQTPRYLIKTRGQQVTLSCSPISGHRSVSWYQQTPGQGLQFLFEYFSETQRNKGNFPGRFSGRQFSNSRSEMNVSTLELGDSALYLCASSLGELAGEQFFGPGTRLTVL.

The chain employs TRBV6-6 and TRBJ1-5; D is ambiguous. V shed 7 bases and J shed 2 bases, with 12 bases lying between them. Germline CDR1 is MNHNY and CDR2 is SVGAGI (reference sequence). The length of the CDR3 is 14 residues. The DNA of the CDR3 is TGTGCCAGCACGCCCCTCGGGGGCAATCAGCCCCAGCATTTT. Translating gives CASTPLGGNQPQHF.

CDR3 coding DNA: TGTGCCACCAGTGATTTACGACGGGACAGGGGCACAGATACGCAGTATTTT. Protein: CATSDLRRDRGTDTQYF. The chain employs TRBV24-1 and TRBJ2-3; TRBD1 matches at 9 bases. This CDR3 has 17 residues. The ends lost 1 base at V and 1 base at J; junction bases unmatched: 5. Germline V gene lookup returns CDR1 KGHDR and CDR2 SFDVKD.

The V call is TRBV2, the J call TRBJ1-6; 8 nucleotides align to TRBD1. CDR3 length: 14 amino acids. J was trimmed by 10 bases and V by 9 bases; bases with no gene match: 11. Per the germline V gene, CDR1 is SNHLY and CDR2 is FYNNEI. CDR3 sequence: CARKQGDGRSPLHF. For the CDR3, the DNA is TGTGCCAGGAAACAGGGGGACGGTCGATCACCCCTCCACTTT.

The DNA of the CDR3 is TGTGCCAGCCATCGCGTAGGGGCGGATACGCAGTATTTT. Protein sequence: CASHRVGADTQYF. V usage is TRBV28 and J usage is TRBJ2-3; D might be TRBD1 (5 bases). Germline CDR1 reads MDHEN; CDR2 reads SYDVKM. V was shortened by 8 bases and J by 6 bases, with 15 bases between the two germline ends. This CDR3 has 13 amino acids.

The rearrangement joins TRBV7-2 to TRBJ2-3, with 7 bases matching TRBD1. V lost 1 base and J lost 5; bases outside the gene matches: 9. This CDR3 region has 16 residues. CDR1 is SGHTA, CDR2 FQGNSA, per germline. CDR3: CASSLGIGGLGDTQYF. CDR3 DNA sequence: TGTGCCAGCAGCTTAGGGATAGGGGGCTTGGGAGATACGCAGTATTTT.

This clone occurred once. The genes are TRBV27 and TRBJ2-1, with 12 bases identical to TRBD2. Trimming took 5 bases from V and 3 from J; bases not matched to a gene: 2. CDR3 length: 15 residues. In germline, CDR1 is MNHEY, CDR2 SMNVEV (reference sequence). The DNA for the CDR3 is TGTGCCAGCAGTCTAGCGGGAGGGATCTACAATGAGCAGTTCTTC. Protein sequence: CASSLAGGIYNEQFF.

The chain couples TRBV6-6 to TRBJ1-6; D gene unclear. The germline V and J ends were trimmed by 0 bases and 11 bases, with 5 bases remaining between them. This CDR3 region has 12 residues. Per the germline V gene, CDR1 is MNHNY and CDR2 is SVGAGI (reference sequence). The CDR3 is CASSYSGAPLHF. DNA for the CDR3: TGTGCCAGCAGTTACTCCGGTGCACCCCTCCACTTT.

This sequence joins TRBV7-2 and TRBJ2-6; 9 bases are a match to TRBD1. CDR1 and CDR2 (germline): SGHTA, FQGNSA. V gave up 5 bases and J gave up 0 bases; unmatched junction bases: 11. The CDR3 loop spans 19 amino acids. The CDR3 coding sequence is TGTGCCAGCAGCACCCAGGACAGGGGAAAAGCCTCTGGGGCCAACGTCCTGACTTTC. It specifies CASSTQDRGKASGANVLTF.